This T cell receptor (beta chain) derives from a study of shared clonotypes between healthy human individuals. Study findings and constraints: Non-shared clonotypes displayed generation probabilities falling below those of clonotypes present in all four donors. Naive subsets, compared against memory subsets, generally had larger estimated richness values.

Sorted-subset replicate PCR reactions were performed with around 200 ng DNA, corresponding to 30,000 or so T cell genomes. Measured with immunoSEQ multiplex PCR; TCRdb has only the in-frame clones, and not every one. The sample shows hundreds of thousands of clones, about 80% of them seen only once. V dropped 8 bases and J dropped 0 bases, with 14 bases sitting between them. The V gene's germline CDR1 is MDHEN and CDR2 SYDVKM. The CDR3 runs 15 residues. As regards this clone: Its target is not known.

Donors were healthy HIV-negative adults without recently reported acute infections or vaccinations. Sequenced sample: memory CD4+ T cells sorted from blood. Subset noted: CD45RA-negative fraction. This sequence was found in a woman younger than 45 in good health. This rearrangement joins TRBV28 to TRBJ2-1; no clear D. CDR3 coding DNA: TGTGCCAGCGGAGATACAGTCAGCTCCTACAATGAGCAGTTCTTC. It is translated as CASGDTVSSYNEQFF.